This TCR beta chain was sequenced in a study of shared T cell receptors in the human thymus. Germline values: CDR1 SGHRS, CDR2 YFSETQ. V was clipped by 3 bases and J by 4 bases; unmatched bases: 6. This CDR3 comprises 15 residues. Sequenced by immunoSEQ multiplex PCR; TCRdb stores in-frame clones only, minus some. Of some 720,000 clones detected, approximately 90% appear once; the ten largest clones hold 0.008% to 0.011%. This clone occurred a few times. The sample also formed part of further work on human thymus T cells. That report adds: Resections were taken during corrective heart surgery, and the thymus tissue came from these.

The sequenced material came from thymocytes. This TCR derives from a boy under two years old with a congenital heart defect. The rearrangement uses TRBV5-1 and TRBJ1-2; TRBD1 aligns across 10 bases. The DNA of the CDR3 is TGCGCCAGCAGCTCCGGGACAGGGGAGACCTATGGCTACACCTTC. Translating it yields CASSSGTGETYGYTF.